This TCR beta chain emerged from a study of blood T cell repertoires in COVID-19. Study context: Both acute and convalescent COVID-19 samples were obtained from the United States, Italy and Spain. From T cells, B-cell-depleted T cells, or PBMCs came the material, which was cDNA or gDNA.

In germline, CDR1 is KGHSH, CDR2 LQKENI. Germline trimming cut 4 bases from V and 1 base from J; bases unmatched to any gene: 14. There are 20 residues in the CDR3. Authors' analysis steps: How many nucleated cells were present was estimated from reference gene primer amplification. The repertoire was sequenced with immunoSEQ multiplex PCR; TCRdb's copy has only in-frame clones and lacks some. V, J and clone size are taken as reported in that table, and D and trimming were inferred from the DNA itself. The profile shows some 260,000 clones, roughly 84% of them singletons. This clone was seen only a few times.

Specimen: peripheral blood. This receptor was taken from a woman aged 40 to 50 with active or convalescent COVID-19. The chain is built from TRBV18 and TRBJ1-3; 12 nucleotides align to TRBD1. The CDR3 protein is CASSLISGTGGLRSGNTIYF. In DNA, the CDR3 is TGTGCCAGCTCACTCATTTCCGGGACAGGGGGCCTAAGGTCTGGAAACACCATATATTTT.